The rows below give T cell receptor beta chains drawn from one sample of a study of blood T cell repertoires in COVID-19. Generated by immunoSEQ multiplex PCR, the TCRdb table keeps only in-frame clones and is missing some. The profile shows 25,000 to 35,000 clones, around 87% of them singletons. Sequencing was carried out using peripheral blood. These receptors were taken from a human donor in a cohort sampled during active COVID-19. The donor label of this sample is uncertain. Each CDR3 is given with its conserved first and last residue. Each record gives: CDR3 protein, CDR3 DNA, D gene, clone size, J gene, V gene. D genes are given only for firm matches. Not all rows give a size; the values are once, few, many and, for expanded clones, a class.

CDR3: CSARDSVGYTF; DNA: TGCAGTGCTAGAGACTCCGTTGGCTACACCTTC; D: -; size: -; J: TRBJ1-2; V: TRBV20-1
CDR3: CSATDRAYEQYF; DNA: TGCAGTGCTACTGACAGGGCCTACGAGCAGTACTTC; D: TRBD1; size: -; J: TRBJ2-7; V: TRBV20-1
CDR3: CASSPNGAGTGELFF; DNA: TGTGCCAGCAGTCCAAACGGCGCGGGAACCGGGGAGCTGTTTTTT; D: -; size: few; J: TRBJ2-2; V: TRBV6-6
CDR3: CASREGNSPLHF; DNA: TGTGCCAGCAGAGAGGGAAATTCACCCCTCCACTTT; D: -; size: -; J: TRBJ1-6; V: TRBV25-1
CDR3: CASSVERGTGNQPQHF; DNA: TGTGCCAGCAGCGTAGAAAGGGGGACGGGGAATCAGCCCCAGCATTTT; D: -; size: -; J: TRBJ1-5; V: TRBV9
CDR3: CASMRQSSTDTQYF; DNA: TGCGCCAGCATGCGACAGTCTAGCACAGATACGCAGTATTTT; D: -; size: -; J: TRBJ2-3; V: TRBV5-1
CDR3: CASSSQGSDGELFF; DNA: TGTGCCAGCAGCTCACAGGGTAGTGACGGGGAGCTGTTTTTT; D: -; size: -; J: TRBJ2-2; V: TRBV7-2
CDR3: CASSSPGRSQPQHF; DNA: TGTGCCAGCAGCTCCCCAGGGAGGAGTCAGCCCCAGCATTTT; D: -; size: -; J: TRBJ1-5; V: TRBV13
CDR3: CASSDPRATTGELFF; DNA: TGTGCCAGCAGTGACCCGAGAGCAACCACCGGGGAGCTGTTTTTT; D: -; size: -; J: TRBJ2-2; V: TRBV6-1
CDR3: CASSFGRGASYEQYF; DNA: TGTGCCAGCAGTTTCGGGCGGGGGGCCTCCTACGAGCAGTACTTC; D: TRBD2; size: -; J: TRBJ2-7; V: TRBV28
CDR3: CASSLWTSGRDYNEQFF; DNA: TGTGCCAGCAGCTTGTGGACTAGCGGGAGGGACTACAATGAGCAGTTCTTC; D: TRBD2; size: -; J: TRBJ2-1; V: TRBV5-6
CDR3: CASRGGYQETQYF; DNA: TGTGCCAGCAGGGGGGGGTATCAAGAGACCCAGTACTTC; D: TRBD2; size: -; J: TRBJ2-5; V: TRBV6-5
CDR3: CASSLEQGSYEQYF; DNA: TGCGCCAGCAGCTTGGAACAGGGAAGCTACGAGCAGTACTTC; D: -; size: -; J: TRBJ2-7; V: TRBV5-1
CDR3: CASSRWGYEQFF; DNA: TGTGCCAGCAGCCGCTGGGGCTATGAGCAGTTCTTC; D: -; size: -; J: TRBJ2-1; V: TRBV2
CDR3: CASSFQNYEQYF; DNA: TGTGCCAGCAGTTTCCAGAACTACGAGCAGTACTTC; D: -; size: -; J: TRBJ2-7; V: TRBV28
CDR3: CASSQPWQGYNYGYTF; DNA: TGCGCCAGCAGCCAGCCTTGGCAGGGGTACAACTATGGCTACACCTTC; D: -; size: -; J: TRBJ1-2; V: TRBV4-1
CDR3: CASSLADSPTDTQYF; DNA: TGCGCCAGCAGCTTGGCGGACAGCCCCACAGATACGCAGTATTTT; D: -; size: -; J: TRBJ2-3; V: TRBV5-1
CDR3: CASSLEREGQDTQYF; DNA: TGTGCCAGCAGCCTAGAGCGGGAGGGCCAAGATACGCAGTATTTT; D: TRBD2; size: -; J: TRBJ2-3; V: TRBV7-2